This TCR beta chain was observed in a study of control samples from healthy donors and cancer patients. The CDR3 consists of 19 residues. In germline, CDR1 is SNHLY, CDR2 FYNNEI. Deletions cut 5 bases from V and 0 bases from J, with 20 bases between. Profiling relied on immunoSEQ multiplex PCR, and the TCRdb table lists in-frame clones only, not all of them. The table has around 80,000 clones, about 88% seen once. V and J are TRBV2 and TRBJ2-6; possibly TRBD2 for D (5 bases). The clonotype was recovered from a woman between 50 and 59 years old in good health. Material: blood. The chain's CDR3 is CASSHEGYGTGSGANVLTF. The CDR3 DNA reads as TGTGCCAGCAGTCATGAGGGATACGGAACCGGCTCTGGGGCCAACGTCCTGACTTTC.